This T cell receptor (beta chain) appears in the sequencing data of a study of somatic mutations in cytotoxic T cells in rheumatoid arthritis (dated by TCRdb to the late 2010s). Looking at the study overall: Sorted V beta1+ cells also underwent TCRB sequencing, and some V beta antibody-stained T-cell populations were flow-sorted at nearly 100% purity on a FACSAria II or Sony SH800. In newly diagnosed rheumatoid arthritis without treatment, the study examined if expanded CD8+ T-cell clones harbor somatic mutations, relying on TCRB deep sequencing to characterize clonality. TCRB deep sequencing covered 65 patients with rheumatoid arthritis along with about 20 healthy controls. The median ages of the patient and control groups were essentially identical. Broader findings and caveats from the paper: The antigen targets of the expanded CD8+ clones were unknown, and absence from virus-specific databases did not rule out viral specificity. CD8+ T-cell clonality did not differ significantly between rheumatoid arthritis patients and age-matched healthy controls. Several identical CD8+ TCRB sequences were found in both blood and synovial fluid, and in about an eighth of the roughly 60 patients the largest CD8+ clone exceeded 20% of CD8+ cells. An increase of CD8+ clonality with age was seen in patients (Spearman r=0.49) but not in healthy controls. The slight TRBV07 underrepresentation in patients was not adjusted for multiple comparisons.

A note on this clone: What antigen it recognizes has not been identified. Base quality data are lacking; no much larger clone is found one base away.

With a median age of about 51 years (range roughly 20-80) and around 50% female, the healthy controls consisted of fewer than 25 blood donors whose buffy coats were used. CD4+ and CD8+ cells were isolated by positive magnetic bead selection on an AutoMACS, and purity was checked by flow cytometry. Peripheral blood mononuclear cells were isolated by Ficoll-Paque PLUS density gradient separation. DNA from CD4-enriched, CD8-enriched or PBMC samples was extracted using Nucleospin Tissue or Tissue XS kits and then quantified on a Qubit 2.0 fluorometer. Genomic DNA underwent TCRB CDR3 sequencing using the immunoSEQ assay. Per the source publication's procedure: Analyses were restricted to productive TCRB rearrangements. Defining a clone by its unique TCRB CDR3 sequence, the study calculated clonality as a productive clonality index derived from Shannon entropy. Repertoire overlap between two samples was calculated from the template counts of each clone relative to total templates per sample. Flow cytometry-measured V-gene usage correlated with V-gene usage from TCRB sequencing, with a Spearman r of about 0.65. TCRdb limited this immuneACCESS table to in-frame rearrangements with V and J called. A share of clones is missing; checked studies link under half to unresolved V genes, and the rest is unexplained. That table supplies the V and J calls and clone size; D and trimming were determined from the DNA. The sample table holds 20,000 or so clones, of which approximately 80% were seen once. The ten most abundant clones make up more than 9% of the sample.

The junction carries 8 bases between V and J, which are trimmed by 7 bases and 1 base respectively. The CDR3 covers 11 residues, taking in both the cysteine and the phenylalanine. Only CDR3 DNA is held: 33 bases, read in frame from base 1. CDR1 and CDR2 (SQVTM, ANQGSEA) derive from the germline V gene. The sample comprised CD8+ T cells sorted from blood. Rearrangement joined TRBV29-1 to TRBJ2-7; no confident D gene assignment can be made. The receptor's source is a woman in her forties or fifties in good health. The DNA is TGCAGCGCCTGGGATTCCTACGAGCAGTACTTC. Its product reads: CSAWDSYEQYF.